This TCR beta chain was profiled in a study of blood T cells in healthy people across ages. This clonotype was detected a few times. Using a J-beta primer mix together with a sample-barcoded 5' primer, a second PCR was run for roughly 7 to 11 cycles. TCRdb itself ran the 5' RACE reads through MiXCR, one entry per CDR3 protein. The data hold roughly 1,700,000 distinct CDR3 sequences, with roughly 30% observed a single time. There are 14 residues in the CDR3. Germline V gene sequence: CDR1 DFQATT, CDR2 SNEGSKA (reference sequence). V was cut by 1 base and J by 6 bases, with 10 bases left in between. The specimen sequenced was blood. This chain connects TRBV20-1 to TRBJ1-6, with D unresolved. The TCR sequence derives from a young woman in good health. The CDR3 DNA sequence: TGCAGTGCTAGAGGGCCGGGATCTAATTCACCCCTCCACTTT. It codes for CSARGPGSNSPLHF.